The 13 T cell receptor beta chains given below trace back to one sample, sequenced in a study of blood T cells in healthy people across ages. With a J-beta primer mix and a sample-barcoded 5' primer, a second PCR ran about 7 to 12 cycles. TCRdb re-derived calls from the 5' RACE reads in MiXCR, one entry per CDR3 protein. The sample has hundreds of thousands of distinct CDR3 sequences, roughly 26% seen once. Source material: blood. These receptors were taken from a woman aged 80 or over in good health.

The chain combines TRBV3-1 with TRBJ2-7; perhaps TRBD1 as D (5 bases). Germline V gene sequence: CDR1 LGHDT, CDR2 YNNKEL (reference sequence). V shed 0 bases and J shed 2 bases, with 11 bases lying between them. The length of the CDR3 is 15 residues. CDR3 nucleotide sequence: TGTGCCAGCAGCCAAGATCGCAGGGCTACCTACGAGCAGTACTTC. It encodes CASSQDRRATYEQYF.

The chain carries TRBV4-3 and TRBJ2-2; unclear D gene. The germline V and J ends were trimmed by 0 bases and 0 bases, with 5 bases remaining between them. The germline V gene encodes CDR1 LGHNA and CDR2 YSLEER. The CDR3 is made up of 15 amino acids. The CDR3 here is CASSQEPTNTGELFF. CDR3 coding DNA: TGCGCCAGCAGCCAAGAACCTACGAACACCGGGGAGCTGTTTTTT.

This clonotype was picked up many times. This rearrangement joins TRBV2 to TRBJ2-1, with 7 bases that match TRBD1. The CDR3 loop spans 13 amino acids. V was clipped by 4 bases and J by 5 bases; unmatched bases: 2. CDR1 and CDR2 from the germline V gene are SNHLY and FYNNEI. In DNA, the CDR3 is TGTGCCAGCAGTGGGGACAGACACAATGAGCAGTTCTTC. This encodes CASSGDRHNEQFF.

V gene TRBV11-3 combines with J gene TRBJ2-3, with 7 bases identical to TRBD1. The CDR3 totals 16 residues. CDR1 and CDR2 (germline): SGHNT, YENEEA. V was clipped by 5 bases and J by 2 bases; unmatched bases: 10. DNA for the CDR3: TGTGCCAGCAGCACCGGACAGGCCCCTAACACAGATACGCAGTATTTT. This translates into CASSTGQAPNTDTQYF.

The V call is TRBV30, the J call TRBJ1-2; D not certain. Germline CDR1 is GTSNPN and CDR2 is SVGIG (reference sequence). V shed 2 bases and J shed 4 bases, with 29 bases lying between them. This CDR3 is 19 amino acids long. The CDR3 protein is CAWSLRTESSTFPLYGYTF. CDR3 nucleotide sequence: TGTGCCTGGAGTTTAAGAACAGAGTCATCAACCTTTCCGCTCTATGGCTACACCTTC.

The V call is TRBV7-2, the J call TRBJ1-1, with D hard to call. CDR3 length equals 15 residues. V was pared by 2 bases and J by 0 bases, with 10 bases between. Per the germline V gene, CDR1 is SGHTA and CDR2 is FQGNSA. CDR3 region: CASSLRQFMNTEAFF. In DNA, the CDR3 is TGTGCCAGCAGCTTAAGGCAGTTCATGAACACTGAAGCTTTCTTT.

There are a few counts of this clonotype. The rearrangement uses TRBV3-1 and TRBJ2-1; weak D call: TRBD1 (5 bases). CDR1 and CDR2 (germline): LGHDT, YNNKEL (reference sequence). The CDR3 extends over 13 amino acids. The V end was cut by 4 bases, the J end by 8 bases, with 12 bases between. The CDR3 DNA reads as TGTGCCAGCAGCCCCTCCTCAGGGTATGAGCAGTTCTTC. Amino acids: CASSPSSGYEQFF.

The table lists this clonotype with many counts. V gene TRBV7-2 combines with J gene TRBJ2-3; D is perhaps TRBD2 (5 bases). V was shortened by 3 bases and J by 2 bases, with 12 bases between the two germline ends. Germline assignment: CDR1 SGHTA and CDR2 FQGNSA. The CDR3 runs 15 residues. The CDR3 reads CASSLSGFFTDTQYF. The CDR3 region has the DNA TGTGCCAGCAGCTTGTCGGGGTTCTTCACAGATACGCAGTATTTT.

This clonotype was observed many times. Here the CDR3 DNA reads TGTGCCAGCAGCAATGGACACCCTCTATTCTACAATGAGCAGTTCTTC. Its translation: CASSNGHPLFYNEQFF. The J gene is TRBJ2-1, the V gene TRBV5-5, with D perhaps matching TRBD1 (5 bases). This CDR3 contains 16 residues. CDR1 SGHKS and CDR2 YYEKEE come from the germline V gene (reference sequence). The V and J ends lost 4 bases and 3 bases respectively, with 17 bases between them.

This chain links TRBV7-2 with TRBJ1-1, with 11 bases that match TRBD1. The germline V gene encodes CDR1 SGHTA and CDR2 FQGNSA. Trimming cost V 0 bases and J 1 base; bases outside gene matches: 4. The CDR3 is made up of 17 amino acids. The CDR3 sequence: CASSLAGQGAKNTEAFF. CDR3 coding DNA: TGTGCCAGCAGCTTAGCAGGACAGGGGGCAAAGAACACTGAAGCTTTCTTT.

This clonotype was counted ten times or more. This CDR3 is CASSYSNLRNEQFF. For the CDR3, the DNA is TGTGCCAGCAGTTACTCGAATCTGCGAAATGAGCAGTTCTTC. V is TRBV6-2 or TRBV6-3 and J is TRBJ2-1; D is unresolved. V shed 0 bases and J shed 7 bases, with 10 bases lying between them. Germline V CDR1 and CDR2: MNHEY, SVGEGT. There are 14 residues in the CDR3.

The chain combines TRBV13 with TRBJ2-2; 8 nucleotides align to TRBD2. V was pared by 1 base and J by 5 bases, with 3 bases of the junction left unmatched. This CDR3 is built from 15 residues. CDR1 and CDR2 (germline): PRHDT, FYEKMQ (reference sequence). The DNA for the CDR3 is TGTGCCAGCAGCTTAGAGCGGGGGCGAACCGGGGAGCTGTTTTTT. Translating it yields CASSLERGRTGELFF.

As to this clonotype: A much larger clone differs by one base, so this may be a read error. The V call is TRBV20-1, the J call TRBJ1-4, with 8 bases identical to TRBD1. CDR3 size: 14 residues. Germline-derived CDR1 and CDR2 are DFQATT and SNEGSKA (reference sequence). The V segment lost 6 bases and the J segment 6 bases; nucleotides outside the gene matches: 9. CDR3 DNA: TGCAGTGCCGTAGCAGGGGGCCAGGATGAAAAACTGTTTTTT. Amino acid sequence: CSAVAGGQDEKLFF.